Listed below are T cell receptor beta chains from one sample, sequenced in a study of OX40 agonist ivuxolimab in advanced cancers. The protocol was immunoSEQ multiplex PCR, while the TCRdb copy is restricted to in-frame clones and leaves out a portion. The table includes under 60,000 clones, roughly four fifths detected once. Sequenced material: CD4+ or CD8+ T cells sorted from blood, taken in a trial of the OX40 agonist ivuxolimab. These receptors were taken from an adult with an advanced solid tumor such as melanoma, head and neck, liver or kidney cancer. Each CDR3 is given with its conserved first and last residue. The D gene is left open where the match is weak.

15	TRBV10-3	TRBJ1-6	-	CAISESEDPNSPLHF
14	TRBV28	TRBJ2-5	TRBD1	CASSSVDRGETQYF
15	TRBV5-1	TRBJ2-3	-	CASSSRGTPTDTQYF
13	TRBV7-3	TRBJ1-1	-	CASSINDGTEAFF
16	TRBV19	TRBJ1-2	-	CASSPIDEGHNYGYTF
13	TRBV5-1	TRBJ2-3	-	CASSLPLERARYF
15	TRBV19	TRBJ1-1	-	CASKEVSGGDTEAFF
20	TRBV29-1	TRBJ2-1	-	CSARVVWQWVLRGAGFEQFF
17	TRBV11-3	TRBJ2-3	TRBD2	CASSTRLAGGQTDTQYF
9	TRBV10-1	TRBJ2-5	-	CAGGETQYF
19	TRBV12-1	TRBJ2-3	-	CASSFVRPRIVPSTDTQYF
14	TRBV6-1	TRBJ2-3	-	CASKMTESTDTQYF
17	TRBV18	TRBJ1-3	-	CASSPGQGPLSGNTIYF
19	TRBV4-1	TRBJ1-5	-	CASSQGVTARWDSNQPQHF
15	TRBV27	TRBJ1-5	-	CASSRFPGENQPQHF
13	TRBV7-2	TRBJ2-5	-	CASSLTTPGTQYF
15	TRBV14	TRBJ2-2	-	CASSRSAGLGGELFF
14	TRBV2	TRBJ1-4	-	CASIPDRHNEKLFF
15	TRBV10-3	TRBJ2-1	TRBD2	CAISVLAGVYNEQFF
17	TRBV1	TRBJ2-7	-	CTSSQDATSGGAVEQYF
16	TRBV4-3	TRBJ1-4	-	CASSQGYRDGGEKLFF
13	TRBV10-3	TRBJ1-4	TRBD1	CATLTGTGGKLFF
13	TRBV19	TRBJ2-5	-	CASGEQGQETQYF
17	TRBV7-6	TRBJ1-5	TRBD1	CASSLAGTGVRDQPQHF
13	TRBV30	TRBJ1-1	TRBD1	CAWSVVGGFRAFF
14	TRBV18	TRBJ1-6	-	CASSYGLRNSPLHF
15	TRBV30	TRBJ1-1	TRBD1	CAWSELGQGLAEAFF
16	TRBV7-2	TRBJ2-7	TRBD1	CASRGGVGQEIYEQYF
15	TRBV18	TRBJ2-7	TRBD1	CASSPGQGASYEQYF
16	TRBV28	TRBJ2-7	TRBD2	CASSLEGTSGTYEQYF
15	TRBV19	TRBJ2-7	TRBD1	CASASGGQGSYEQYF
17	TRBV9	TRBJ2-5	TRBD2	CASSVSISGGQWETQYF
13	TRBV6-5	TRBJ2-1	-	CASNSQVGYEQFF
14	TRBV18	TRBJ1-3	-	CASSPQSGENTIYF
13	TRBV11-3	TRBJ2-1	-	CASSRGRENEQFF
16	TRBV12-1	TRBJ1-5	-	CASSFSSSMVYQPQHF
15	TRBV18	TRBJ2-5	-	CASSPLSAPEETQYF
15	TRBV6-5	TRBJ1-2	-	CASSYSSPRVYGYTF
15	TRBV4-1	TRBJ2-4	TRBD1	CASSQGPGTGNIQYF
14	TRBV5-1	TRBJ1-6	-	CASSAGPTNSPLHF
16	TRBV28	TRBJ2-6	-	CASSGGSVTGANVLTF
13	TRBV19	TRBJ1-1	-	CASSERVNTEAFF
13	TRBV7-9	TRBJ2-4	-	CASSLEGRSIQYF
13	TRBV19	TRBJ1-5	-	CASSLGPNQPQHF
13	TRBV7-3	TRBJ1-1	TRBD1	CASSPQGGTEAFF
13	TRBV10-3	TRBJ1-2	-	CAILRGGGYGYTF
16	TRBV27	TRBJ2-7	-	CASPNPGRRARYEQYF
16	TRBV9	TRBJ2-3	TRBD2	CASSVGLAGDTDTQYF
20	TRBV7-8	TRBJ2-1	TRBD2	CASSPLRIPGTSGRNNEQFF
17	TRBV5-1	TRBJ1-2	-	CASSLGGRVGLNYGYTF
13	TRBV25-1	TRBJ2-7	TRBD2	CASGLAGTYEQYF
14	TRBV6-5	TRBJ2-7	-	CASSYSIIGYEQYF
15	TRBV7-3	TRBJ2-2	-	CASSLNQGSTGELFF
14	TRBV9	TRBJ1-6	-	CASSVRQTNSPLHF